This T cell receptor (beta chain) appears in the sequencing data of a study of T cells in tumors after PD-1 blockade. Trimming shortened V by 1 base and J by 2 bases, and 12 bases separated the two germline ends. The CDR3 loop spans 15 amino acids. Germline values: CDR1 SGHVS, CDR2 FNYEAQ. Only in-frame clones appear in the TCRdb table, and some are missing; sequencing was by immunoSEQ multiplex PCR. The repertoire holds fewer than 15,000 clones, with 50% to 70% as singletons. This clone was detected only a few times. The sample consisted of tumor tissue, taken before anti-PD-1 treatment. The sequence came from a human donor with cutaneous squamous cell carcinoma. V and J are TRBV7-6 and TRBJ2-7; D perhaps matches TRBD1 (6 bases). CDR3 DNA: TGTGCCAGCAGCTTAGGATCGGACAGTGCCTACGAGCAGTACTTC. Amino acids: CASSLGSDSAYEQYF. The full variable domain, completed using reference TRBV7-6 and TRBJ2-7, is GAGVSQSPRYKVTKRGQDVALRCDPISGHVSLYWYRQALGQGPEFLTYFNYEAQQDKSGLPNDRFSAERPEGSISTLTIQRTEQRDSAMYRCASSLGSDSAYEQYFGPGTRLTVT.